The 11 T cell receptor beta chains presented below share a single source sample, sequenced in a study of cytomegalovirus exposure and HLA in healthy donors. In the PCR, 60 Vbeta and 13 Jbeta primers were used. Sequencing used immunoSEQ multiplex PCR; TCRdb keeps in-frame clones, though not all of them. The data show under 200,000 clones, 82% seen once. Sequencing was done on a sample of PBMCs. The source is a young woman in good health and CMV-seronegative.

The genes are TRBV5-6 and TRBJ2-5, with TRBD1 matching over 11 bases. V lost 0 bases and J lost 5; bases outside the gene matches: 6. The germline CDR1 and CDR2 sequences are SGHDT and YYEEEE. The CDR3 is made up of 16 amino acids. The CDR3 nucleotides read TGTGCCAGCAGCTTGGTAGGGACAGGGGGTTTTGAGACCCAGTACTTC. Its protein product is CASSLVGTGGFETQYF.

The chain combines TRBV7-9 with TRBJ1-2; TRBD1 matches at 8 bases. V lost 4 bases, J lost 2 bases, and 6 bases stayed unmatched. CDR3 size: 15 residues. CDR1 is SEHNR, CDR2 FQNEAQ, per germline (reference sequence). DNA for the CDR3: TGTGCCAGCAGCTCAAACAGGGGGTCGAACTATGGCTACACCTTC. Translating it yields CASSSNRGSNYGYTF.

This clone has only a few counts. V and J are TRBV30 and TRBJ1-1, with 7 bases identical to TRBD1. The trim removed 6 bases at V and 0 bases at J, leaving 4 bases unmatched. The germline V gene has CDR1 GTSNPN and CDR2 SVGIG (reference sequence). This CDR3 contains 13 residues. CDR3: CACRGQLNTEAFF. The CDR3 DNA reads as TGTGCCTGCCGGGGACAGCTGAACACTGAAGCTTTCTTT.

In the case of this clone: Distinct nucleotide sequences in the sample also encode this CDR3. The chain couples TRBV14 to TRBJ1-4, with D perhaps TRBD1 (5 bases). The CDR3 has 15 amino acids. Germline values: CDR1 SGHDN, CDR2 FVKESK. Trimming removed 5 bases from V and 3 bases from J, with 13 bases in between. CDR3 DNA: TGTGCCAGCAGCTACGTTAGGGGCGCTAATGAAAAACTGTTTTTT. This translates into CASSYVRGANEKLFF.

V is TRBV19 and J is TRBJ1-3; TRBD1 agrees at 7 bases. J lost 3 bases, V lost 9 bases, and 5 bases had no gene match. The CDR3 runs to 13 residues. From germline, CDR1 is LNHDA and CDR2 SQIVND (reference sequence). CDR3 in amino acids: CASRTGFGNTIYF. The CDR3 coding sequence is TGTGCCAGCAGGACAGGCTTTGGAAACACCATATATTTT.

The chain has TRBV18 and TRBJ2-7; D remains ambiguous. The ends were cut back, 4 bases at V and 3 bases at J, with 13 bases in the middle. The CDR3 extends over 14 amino acids. Germline lookup yields CDR1 KGHSH and CDR2 LQKENI. The CDR3 region has the DNA TGTGCCAGCTCACTGGTAGGAGATGGCTACGAGCAGTACGTC. Encoded protein: CASSLVGDGYEQYV.

The chain combines TRBV4-3 with TRBJ1-4; perhaps TRBD1 as D (5 bases). The V gene lost 4 bases and the J gene lost 3 bases, with 15 bases spanning the gap. CDR3 size: 16 residues. Germline CDR1 LGHNA, CDR2 YSLEER. The CDR3 sequence is CASSRNSGLANEKLFF. In DNA, the CDR3 is TGCGCCAGCAGCCGTAACTCAGGGCTTGCTAATGAAAAACTGTTTTTT.

This rearrangement joins TRBV6-1 to TRBJ2-1, with a tentative D call TRBD2 (5 bases). Germline V gives CDR1 MNHNS, CDR2 SASEGT. V was clipped by 4 bases and J by 4 bases, with 11 bases between them. CDR3 length: 14 residues. The CDR3 sequence is CASSGLTRYNEQFF. CDR3 DNA sequence: TGTGCCAGCAGTGGACTAACTAGGTACAATGAGCAGTTCTTC.

The V call is TRBV4-1, the J call TRBJ1-5, with 10 bases that match TRBD1. CDR1 is MGHRA, CDR2 YSYEKL, per germline. The CDR3 length is 15 residues. Unmatched junction bases numbered 4, after V lost 3 bases and J lost 5 bases. CDR3 DNA sequence: TGCGCCAGCAGCCAGATAGGGACAGGGGATCAGCCCCAGCATTTT. It encodes CASSQIGTGDQPQHF.

The chain uses TRBV5-8 and TRBJ1-1; 9 positions agree with TRBD1. Trimming cost V 5 bases and J 2 bases; bases outside gene matches: 7. CDR3 length: 15 amino acids. Germline-derived CDR1 and CDR2 are SGHTS and YDEGEE. CDR3 sequence reads: CASRQGAYGNTEAFF. The DNA of the CDR3 is TGTGCCAGCAGACAGGGGGCGTATGGAAACACTGAAGCTTTCTTT.

The CDR3 loop is CASSIQEGVAKNIQYF. The CDR3 DNA reads as TGTGCCAGTAGTATACAAGAGGGGGTCGCCAAAAACATTCAGTACTTC. The chain employs TRBV19 and TRBJ2-4; D perhaps matches TRBD1 (6 bases). Trimming stripped 2 bases from V and 1 base from J, with 12 bases between. This CDR3 spans 16 amino acids. Germline V lookup: CDR1 LNHDA, CDR2 SQIVND (reference sequence).